Detailed here is one T cell receptor beta chain. The antigen remains undetermined. This record belongs to a study of blood T cells in healthy people across ages. Findings of the study overall: For the donors, CMV status was unknown and possibly confounded expanded clonotype changes. PBMCs left unsorted prevented a conclusive naive versus antigen-experienced comparison.

Through a sample-barcoded 5' primer and a J-beta primer mix, a second PCR was run for roughly 6 to 12 cycles. No fewer than 3 million CDR3-containing paired-end reads came from each sample. TCRdb analysed the 5' RACE reads with MiXCR anew, one entry per CDR3 protein. The table lists 800,000 to 950,000 distinct CDR3 sequences, 29% of them singletons. These records were also assigned to another study, of T cells of mothers and their children.

The origin of this receptor is a woman aged 40-49 years in good health. The sequenced material came from blood.

The CDR3 loop reads CASSMSGEQFF. The CDR3 bases are TGTGCCAGCAGTATGTCGGGTGAGCAGTTCTTC. This chain joins TRBV6-2 or TRBV6-3 and TRBJ2-1; D ambiguous. Germline-derived CDR1 and CDR2 are MNHEY and SVGEGT. The CDR3 covers 11 residues. The germline V and J ends were trimmed by 5 bases and 9 bases, with 8 bases remaining between them.